A single sample is the source of the 32 T cell receptor beta chains below, sequenced in a study of cytomegalovirus exposure and HLA in healthy donors. Primers included in the PCR were 60 Vbeta and 13 Jbeta primers. The repertoire was sequenced with immunoSEQ multiplex PCR; TCRdb's copy has only in-frame clones and lacks some. The data contain 150,000 to 200,000 clones, about 90% of them singletons. Sample: PBMCs. These receptors were collected from a girl less than two years old in good health and CMV-seronegative.

This clone was detected only a few times. The rearrangement links TRBV7-9 to TRBJ1-1; D possibly corresponds to TRBD1 (6 bases). CDR3 size: 14 residues. V was cut by 8 bases and J by 6 bases, with 19 bases left in between. Germline lookup yields CDR1 SEHNR and CDR2 FQNEAQ (reference sequence). The CDR3 sequence: CASGLVQGFPEAFF. In DNA form, the CDR3 reads TGTGCCAGCGGGCTGGTGCAGGGGTTCCCTGAAGCTTTCTTT.

This CDR3 is CASRGQPTEAFF. CDR3 bases: TGTGCCAGCAGGGGACAGCCTACTGAAGCTTTCTTT. This chain joins TRBV19 and TRBJ1-1; 7 bases map to TRBD1. The V segment lost 9 bases and the J segment 5 bases; nucleotides outside the gene matches: 6. CDR3 length: 12 amino acids. CDR1 is LNHDA, CDR2 SQIVND, per germline (reference sequence).

V and J are TRBV6-1 and TRBJ2-7; 7 nucleotides agree with TRBD1. J lost 5 bases, V lost 8 bases, and 12 bases had no gene match. Germline V gene data show CDR1 as MNHNS and CDR2 as SASEGT. CDR3 size: 14 residues. The CDR3 DNA is TGTGCCAGCTTGGCGGACAGGAATCTACACGAGCAGTACTTC. This gives the protein CASLADRNLHEQYF.

The V and J genes are TRBV7-8 and TRBJ2-3; 9 nucleotides agree with TRBD2. The J segment lost 1 base and the V segment lost 2 bases, leaving 4 bases of the junction unmatched. This CDR3 spans 16 amino acids. Germline CDR1 reads SGHVS; CDR2 reads FQNEAQ. The CDR3 region is CASSLFPSGGTDTQYF. The CDR3 DNA reads TGTGCCAGCAGCTTATTCCCTAGCGGGGGCACAGATACGCAGTATTTT. The full variable domain, rest sourced from reference TRBV7-8 and TRBJ2-3, is GAGVSQSPRYKVAKRGQDVALRCDPISGHVSLFWYQQALGQGPEFLTYFQNEAQLDKSGLPSDRFFAERPEGSVSTLKIQRTQQEDSAVYLCASSLFPSGGTDTQYFGPGTRLTVL.

The CDR3 here is CASSPLSLGQNSGNTIYF. The CDR3 nucleotides read TGTGCCAGCTCACCACTAAGTTTGGGACAGAACTCTGGAAACACCATATATTTT. The J gene is TRBJ1-3, the V gene TRBV18, with 7 bases aligning to TRBD1. V lost 1 base, J lost 0 bases, and 9 bases stayed unmatched. This CDR3 has 18 amino acids. Germline-derived CDR1 and CDR2 are KGHSH and LQKENI.

V gene TRBV13 combines with J gene TRBJ1-2, with 9 bases identical to TRBD1. Trimming removed 5 bases from V and 7 bases from J; junction bases left unmatched: 8. The CDR3 runs 14 residues. Germline V CDR1 and CDR2: PRHDT, FYEKMQ (reference sequence). CDR3 nucleotide sequence: TGTGCCAGCAGCGTAACAGGGGGCGCGGCTGGCTACACCTTC. It yields the protein CASSVTGGAAGYTF.

The V gene is TRBV27, the J gene TRBJ1-2; 8 bases fit TRBD1. The germline gives CDR1 MNHEY, CDR2 SMNVEV (reference sequence). V shed 1 base, J shed 8 bases, and the junction held 6 bases outside the gene matches. The CDR3 sequence is 14 residues long. In nucleotides, the CDR3 is TGTGCCAGCAGTTTATTCCAGGGGGCGGACGGCTACACCTTC. This encodes CASSLFQGADGYTF.

The genes are TRBV4-2 and TRBJ1-4; 8 positions match TRBD1. The ends lost 4 bases at V and 8 bases at J; junction bases unmatched: 6. From germline, CDR1 is LGHNA and CDR2 YNFKEQ. The CDR3 loop spans 14 amino acids. The CDR3 sequence: CASSLDRGREKLFF. CDR3 nucleotide sequence: TGTGCCAGCAGCCTCGACAGGGGAAGAGAAAAACTGTTTTTT.

The chain carries TRBV7-9 and TRBJ1-2; 7 nucleotides align to TRBD1. There are 16 residues in the CDR3. With V trimmed by 5 bases and J by 1 base, 10 bases remained unmatched. The germline V gene encodes CDR1 SEHNR and CDR2 FQNEAQ (reference sequence). CDR3 bases: TGTGCCAGCAGCCCCAGACAGGGAGCAATTAACTATGGCTACACCTTC. Translation: CASSPRQGAINYGYTF.

This rearrangement joins TRBV6-5 to TRBJ2-7, with TRBD1 as a possible D gene (6 bases). The germline gives CDR1 MNHEY, CDR2 SVGAGI. V shed 0 bases and J shed 1 base, with 10 bases lying between them. The CDR3 is 15 amino acids. CDR3 DNA: TGTGCCAGCAGTTACTCCAGTAGGGGGTCCTACGAGCAGTACTTC. Translation gives CASSYSSRGSYEQYF.

The rearrangement joins TRBV5-3 to TRBJ2-7; D might be TRBD1 (6 bases). TRBV5-3 is identified as an open reading frame with a role that is uncertain. The CDR3 has 13 residues. Trimming shortened V by 1 base and J by 5 bases, and 10 bases separated the two germline ends. CDR3 in DNA: TGTGCCAGAAGCTTGTGTTCAGGGGACGAGCAGTACTTC. This translates into CARSLCSGDEQYF.

V and J are TRBV10-2 and TRBJ2-2; D is undetermined. V lost 0 bases and J 6 bases, leaving 5 bases between the germline ends. The CDR3 length is 13 residues. The germline V gene encodes CDR1 WSHSY and CDR2 SAAADI. CDR3 sequence: CASSESRAGELFF. The CDR3 DNA is TGCGCCAGCAGTGAGTCTCGGGCCGGGGAGCTGTTTTTT.

The chain is built from TRBV10-2 and TRBJ2-2; D gene ambiguous. The germline gives CDR1 WSHSY, CDR2 SAAADI. The CDR3 length is 12 residues. The V end lost 8 bases, the J end lost 2 bases, and 6 bases lay between the germline ends. The CDR3 region has the DNA TGCGCCAGCCAGGCCAACACCGGGGAGCTGTTTTTT. It codes for CASQANTGELFF.

The rearrangement links TRBV5-1 to TRBJ1-1; 8 bases map to TRBD1. The germline V gene has CDR1 SGHRS and CDR2 YFSETQ. The length of the CDR3 is 13 residues. V was clipped by 0 bases and J by 7 bases; unmatched bases: 2. CDR3 region: CASSLGTGSEAFF. CDR3 coding DNA: TGCGCCAGCAGCTTGGGGACAGGGAGTGAAGCTTTCTTT.

V and J are TRBV13 and TRBJ2-1, with a weak D call TRBD2 (6 bases). V lost 1 base and J 7 bases, leaving 11 bases between the germline ends. Germline-derived CDR1 and CDR2 are PRHDT and FYEKMQ (reference sequence). The CDR3 is made up of 14 amino acids. As DNA, the CDR3 is TGTGCCAGCAGCTTAGAGCTAGCGATGAATGAGCAGTTCTTC. This encodes CASSLELAMNEQFF.

The chain carries TRBV6-5 and TRBJ2-7; maybe TRBD1 (6 bases). Germline CDR1 is MNHEY and CDR2 is SVGAGI. V was pared by 6 bases and J by 0 bases, with 12 bases between. The CDR3 contains 14 residues. Here the CDR3 reads CASSHGQNSYEQYF. The CDR3 DNA is TGTGCCAGCAGCCACGGACAGAACTCCTACGAGCAGTACTTC.

This chain connects TRBV6-5 to TRBJ1-2, with 8 bases that match TRBD1. The CDR3 contains 13 residues. CDR1 is MNHEY and CDR2 is SVGAGI in the germline V gene. J gave up 7 bases and V 2 bases, and 3 bases lay outside the gene matches. As DNA, the CDR3 is TGTGCCAGCAGTTACCAGGACAGGGCTGGCTACACCTTC. It codes for CASSYQDRAGYTF.

This clone was seen only a few times. This sample includes further DNA sequences coding for the same CDR3. The chain links TRBV4-2 to TRBJ1-1; D is unresolved. Trimming took off 2 bases at V and 1 base at J, with 8 bases between the two ends. Germline-derived CDR1 and CDR2 are LGHNA and YNFKEQ. The CDR3 extends over 14 amino acids. CDR3: CASSQQTENTEAFF. The CDR3 region has the DNA TGTGCCAGCAGCCAACAAACAGAGAACACTGAAGCTTTCTTT.

This rearrangement joins TRBV4-3 to TRBJ1-4; D gene ambiguous. V lost 0 bases, J lost 6 bases, and 11 bases lay in between. This CDR3 region has 15 residues. CDR1 LGHNA and CDR2 YSLEER come from the germline V gene. This CDR3 is CASSQDSSLDEKLFF. DNA for the CDR3: TGCGCCAGCAGCCAAGATTCGAGTTTAGATGAAAAACTGTTTTTT.

The chain recombines TRBV19 with TRBJ1-4; TRBD1 might be the D (6 bases). The CDR3 loop spans 14 amino acids. Per germline, CDR1 LNHDA and CDR2 SQIVND (reference sequence). V gave up 7 bases and J gave up 2 bases, with 11 bases separating them. CDR3 DNA sequence: TGTGCCAGTAATACAGGGATTACTAATGAAAAACTGTTTTTT. Its protein is CASNTGITNEKLFF. Using reference TRBV19 and TRBJ1-4 for the parts outside the CDR3, the full variable domain is DGGITQSPKYLFRKEGQNVTLSCEQNLNHDAMYWYRQDPGQGLRLIYYSQIVNDFQKGDIAEGYSVSREKKESFPLTVTSAQKNPTAFYLCASNTGITNEKLFFGSGTQLSVL.

The chain links TRBV7-8 to TRBJ2-3; D is perhaps TRBD2 (6 bases). The germline V gene encodes CDR1 SGHVS and CDR2 FQNEAQ. The CDR3 consists of 17 residues. V lost 1 base, J lost 2 bases, and 16 bases lay in between. The CDR3 is CASSLGAQGGTTDTQYF. The DNA of the CDR3 is TGTGCCAGCAGCTTAGGGGCCCAGGGAGGTACCACAGATACGCAGTATTTT.

The CDR3 DNA follows: TGCGCCAGCAGTCACCTCCGGGACAAGGTCCTCTACGAGCAGTACTTC. Protein: CASSHLRDKVLYEQYF. The chain uses TRBV23-1 and TRBJ2-7, with D possibly TRBD1 on 6 matching bases. TRBV23-1 is known as an ORF, though its function is uncertain. CDR3 length: 16 amino acids. Deletions cut 3 bases from V and 3 bases from J, with 18 bases between.

The V and J genes are TRBV2 and TRBJ1-5, with a possible D match to TRBD1 (6 bases). Germline V CDR1 and CDR2: SNHLY, FYNNEI. Trimming took 11 bases from V and 1 from J, leaving 15 bases between them. The CDR3 sequence is 14 residues long. The CDR3 DNA reads TGTGCCTCCCGGGGGGGCGTCAGCAATCAGCCCCAGCATTTT. Protein product: CASRGGVSNQPQHF.

The chain combines TRBV7-6 with TRBJ1-4; 7 bases line up with TRBD1. The CDR3 totals 16 residues. Germline CDR1 is SGHVS and CDR2 is FNYEAQ. The V and J ends lost 5 bases and 3 bases, in that order; junction bases with no gene match: 9. CDR3 bases: TGTGCCAGCAGCCCAAGATACAGGGGACCTAATGAAAAACTGTTTTTT. It encodes CASSPRYRGPNEKLFF. Full variable domain (outside the CDR3, taken from reference TRBV7-6 and TRBJ1-4): GAGVSQSPRYKVTKRGQDVALRCDPISGHVSLYWYRQALGQGPEFLTYFNYEAQQDKSGLPNDRFSAERPEGSISTLTIQRTEQRDSAMYRCASSPRYRGPNEKLFFGSGTQLSVL.

The chain recombines TRBV7-9 with TRBJ2-1, with 7 bases fitting TRBD2. The CDR3 runs to 14 residues. Trimming cost V 1 base and J 8 bases; bases outside gene matches: 5. CDR1 SEHNR and CDR2 FQNEAQ come from the germline V gene (reference sequence). The CDR3 DNA reads TGTGCCAGCAGCTTAGTACTAGCGTCCGATGAGCAGTTCTTC. Its protein product is CASSLVLASDEQFF.

The chain has TRBV7-9 and TRBJ1-4; D gene uncertain. The V and J ends lost 5 bases and 1 base respectively, with 8 bases between them. The CDR3 has 14 residues. CDR1 is SEHNR and CDR2 is FQNEAQ in the germline V gene (reference sequence). The CDR3 reads CASSQQQTNEKLFF. CDR3 sequence (DNA): TGTGCCAGCAGCCAACAGCAAACTAATGAAAAACTGTTTTTT.

This sequence joins TRBV9 and TRBJ2-7; TRBD1 agrees at 7 bases. Germline-derived CDR1 and CDR2 are SGDLS and YYNGEE. The V and J ends lost 3 bases and 1 base, in that order; junction bases with no gene match: 7. CDR3 length: 15 residues. The CDR3 is CASSAKGGESYEQYF. In DNA, the CDR3 is TGTGCCAGCAGCGCTAAAGGGGGCGAGTCCTACGAGCAGTACTTC.

This sequence joins TRBV5-1 and TRBJ2-6, with 7 positions matching TRBD1. V was pared by 4 bases and J by 2 bases, with 6 bases of the junction left unmatched. CDR1 is SGHRS, CDR2 YFSETQ, per germline. The CDR3 loop spans 16 amino acids. The CDR3 loop is CASSDGTAPGANVLTF. DNA of the CDR3: TGCGCCAGCAGCGATGGGACAGCCCCTGGGGCCAACGTCCTGACTTTC.

This chain uses TRBV7-9 with TRBJ1-1; 8 bases match TRBD1. CDR1 and CDR2 (germline): SEHNR, FQNEAQ (reference sequence). V lost 4 bases and J lost 2; bases outside the gene matches: 12. The CDR3 is 17 amino acids. For the CDR3, the DNA is TGTGCCAGCAGCTCGCCACTCCGGGACAGGTATAACACTGAAGCTTTCTTT. This translates into CASSSPLRDRYNTEAFF. Drawing the rest from reference TRBV7-9 and TRBJ1-1, the complete variable domain is DTGVSQNPRHKITKRGQNVTFRCDPISEHNRLYWYRQTLGQGPEFLTYFQNEAQLEKSRLLSDRFSAERPKGSFSTLEIQRTEQGDSAMYLCASSSPLRDRYNTEAFFGQGTRLTVV.

The chain employs TRBV27 and TRBJ1-1; D gene uncertain. CDR1 is MNHEY, CDR2 SMNVEV, per germline (reference sequence). This CDR3 is 14 amino acids long. Deletions cut 2 bases from V and 1 base from J, with 8 bases between. The DNA for the CDR3 is TGTGCCAGCAGTTTAGCCGGGAAGAACACTGAAGCTTTCTTT. Translation: CASSLAGKNTEAFF.

The chain joins TRBV4-1 to TRBJ2-7; 7 bases fit TRBD2. The CDR3 is 15 amino acids. Germline assignment: CDR1 MGHRA and CDR2 YSYEKL. V dropped 1 base and J dropped 2; count of bases not matched to a gene: 5. The DNA of the CDR3 is TGCGCCAGCAGCCAAGGATGGGAGGGACCCTACGAGCAGTACTTC. Protein sequence: CASSQGWEGPYEQYF.

The V and J genes are TRBV4-2 and TRBJ2-3, with TRBD2 identical over 8 bases. The CDR3 covers 17 residues. Germline V gene data show CDR1 as LGHNA and CDR2 as YNFKEQ. The ends lost 1 base at V and 0 bases at J; junction bases unmatched: 6. The CDR3 bases are TGTGCCAGCAGCCAAGCTCCGGCTAGCGGGAGCACAGATACGCAGTATTTT. Translation: CASSQAPASGSTDTQYF.